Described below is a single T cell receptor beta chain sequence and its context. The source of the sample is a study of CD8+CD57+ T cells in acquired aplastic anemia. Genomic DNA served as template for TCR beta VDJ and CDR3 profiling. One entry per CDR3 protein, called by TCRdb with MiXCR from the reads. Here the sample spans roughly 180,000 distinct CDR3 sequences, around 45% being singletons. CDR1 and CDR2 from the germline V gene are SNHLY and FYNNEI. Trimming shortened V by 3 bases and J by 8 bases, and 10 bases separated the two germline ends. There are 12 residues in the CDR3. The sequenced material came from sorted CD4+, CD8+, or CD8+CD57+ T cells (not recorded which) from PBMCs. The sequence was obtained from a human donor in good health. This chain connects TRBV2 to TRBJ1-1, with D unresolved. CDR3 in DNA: TGTGCCAGCAGTGAGCGAGGAAACGAAGCTTTCTTT. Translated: CASSERGNEAFF.